The following is a T cell receptor (beta chain) sequence with its context. The antigen is not known. The CDR3 runs to 14 residues. With 0 bases removed from V and 4 bases from J, the gap between germline ends came to 7 bases. Germline lookup yields CDR1 MNHEY and CDR2 SVGAGI. These data originate in a study of T-cell memory formation after mild COVID-19. The wider study: TCR clusters largely stayed donor specific.

Overall study results and limits: CD4/CD8 balance characterized clones contracting day 15 to 85, and CD4+ skew characterized later expanders. SARS-CoV-2 specificity of second-wave clones peaking day 37 was unconfirmed.

After 5'RACE with constant-segment primers, TCR alpha and TCR beta cDNA libraries carrying sample barcodes and UMIs were obtained. One entry per CDR3 protein, called by TCRdb with MiXCR from the 5' RACE reads. The sample lists roughly 240,000 distinct CDR3 sequences; 15% to 20% were seen once. J is TRBJ1-3 and V is TRBV6-5; no clear D gene. This TCR was recovered from a man aged 18 to 35 who had mild COVID-19 (a few samples of this study predate the infection). Cell type and time point are not known. Material for sequencing was PBMCs or a T cell subset sorted from them (not recorded which). The CDR3 bases are TGTGCCAGCAGTTACTCCGCTCAGGGAAACACCATATATTTT. The encoded protein is CASSYSAQGNTIYF.